These 10 T cell receptor beta chains were sequenced from one sample in a study of blood T cell repertoires in COVID-19. Using immunoSEQ multiplex PCR, the repertoire was profiled, and TCRdb retains in-frame clones only, with some absent. This sample carries approximately 280,000 clones, roughly 86% of them seen once, and the ten largest clones take about 2.7%. Material: PBMCs or T cells enriched from blood (not recorded which). Every receptor here comes from a young woman who had recovered from COVID-19.

The V gene is TRBV6-1, the J gene TRBJ2-7, with a tentative D call TRBD2 (5 bases). This CDR3 is 13 amino acids long. Trimming removed 8 bases from V and 0 bases from J, with 11 bases in between. Germline CDR1 and CDR2: MNHNS and SASEGT. CDR3 coding DNA: TGTGCCAGCGGATACGGGATCTCCTACGAGCAGTACTTC. Amino acids: CASGYGISYEQYF.

The J gene is TRBJ2-4, the V gene TRBV7-2, with a tentative D call TRBD2 (7 bases). V gave up 3 bases and J gave up 8 bases, with 11 bases separating them. CDR3 length: 13 amino acids. Per the germline V gene, CDR1 is SGHTA and CDR2 is FQGNSA. In DNA, the CDR3 is TGTGCCAGCAGCTTCGGAGGGGGGGACATTCAGTACTTC. It is translated as CASSFGGGDIQYF.

The CDR3 loop is CAWSVQGASSPLHF. The CDR3, as DNA: TGTGCCTGGAGTGTACAAGGGGCCAGTTCACCCCTCCACTTT. V gene TRBV30 combines with J gene TRBJ1-6; tentatively, D is TRBD1 (5 bases). This CDR3 comprises 14 residues. V was shortened by 0 bases and J by 9 bases, with 12 bases between the two germline ends. Germline V CDR1 and CDR2: GTSNPN, SVGIG (reference sequence). The full variable domain, with the rest looked up from reference TRBV30 and TRBJ1-6, is SQTIHQWPATLVQPVGSPLSLECTVEGTSNPNLYWYRQAAGRGLQLLFYSVGIGQISSEVPQNLSASRPQDRQFILSSKKLLLSDSGFYLCAWSVQGASSPLHFGNGTRLTVT.

This rearrangement joins TRBV19 to TRBJ2-5; D may be TRBD2 (6 bases). Trimming took off 4 bases at V and 5 bases at J, with 8 bases between the two ends. The CDR3 runs to 12 residues. Germline lookup yields CDR1 LNHDA and CDR2 SQIVND (reference sequence). In nucleotides, the CDR3 is TGTGCCAGTAGTACTGGGGGGGAGACCCAGTACTTC. It yields the protein CASSTGGETQYF.

This clone was seen a single time. The genes are TRBV19 and TRBJ2-5; 11 nucleotides match TRBD1. In germline, CDR1 is LNHDA, CDR2 SQIVND (reference sequence). Trimming took 5 bases from V and 4 from J; bases not matched to a gene: 6. The CDR3 has 15 residues. The CDR3 region has the DNA TGTGCCAGTAGTCCCAGGACAGGGGGCGCAGAGACCCAGTACTTC. Protein sequence: CASSPRTGGAETQYF.

This clone came up once. This chain joins TRBV19 and TRBJ1-2; perhaps TRBD1 as D (6 bases). Trimming cost V 4 bases and J 0 bases, with 12 bases left between them. CDR1 and CDR2 (germline): LNHDA, SQIVND (reference sequence). This CDR3 spans 15 amino acids. This CDR3 is CASSTGTRANYGYTF. The CDR3 DNA reads TGTGCCAGTAGTACAGGGACACGCGCTAACTATGGCTACACCTTC.

This clone came up once. V is TRBV5-5 and J is TRBJ2-3, with 10 bases that match TRBD2. V was pared by 1 base and J by 2 bases, with 4 bases of the junction left unmatched. The CDR3 runs to 16 residues. Germline V CDR1 and CDR2: SGHKS, YYEKEE (reference sequence). The CDR3 coding sequence is TGTGCCAGCAGCTTGCTAGCGGGAGTCTTCACAGATACGCAGTATTTT. Its protein product is CASSLLAGVFTDTQYF.

The J gene is TRBJ2-7, the V gene TRBV7-8, with TRBD1 identical over 12 bases. In germline, CDR1 is SGHVS, CDR2 FQNEAQ. V shed 5 bases and J 5 bases; nucleotides not matched to a gene: 13. This CDR3 region has 17 residues. The CDR3 DNA reads as TGTGCCAGCAGCGGGCGAAGGGGACAGGGGGCTTTCCACGAGCAGTACTTC. Its protein product is CASSGRRGQGAFHEQYF.

The rearrangement links TRBV2 to TRBJ2-1, with D unclear. The V end lost 6 bases, the J end lost 4 bases, and 7 bases lay between the germline ends. The CDR3 sequence is 12 residues long. The germline V gene encodes CDR1 SNHLY and CDR2 FYNNEI. The CDR3 sequence is CASSLMYNEQFF. The CDR3 DNA sequence: TGTGCCAGCAGCTTAATGTACAATGAGCAGTTCTTC.

This clone has only one observation. The chain is built from TRBV7-2 and TRBJ1-4, with D unclear. Germline CDR1 and CDR2: SGHTA and FQGNSA. The length of the CDR3 is 14 residues. V shed 3 bases and J shed 3 bases, with 8 bases lying between them. The CDR3 protein is CASSFAPANEKLFF. The CDR3, as DNA: TGTGCCAGCAGCTTTGCCCCAGCTAATGAAAAACTGTTTTTT. Based on the CDR3 plus reference TRBV7-2 and TRBJ1-4, the full variable domain is GAGVSQSPSNKVTEKGKDVELRCDPISGHTALYWYRQSLGQGLEFLIYFQGNSAPDKSGLPSDRFSAERTGGSVSTLTIQRTQQEDSAVYLCASSFAPANEKLFFGSGTQLSVL.